This passage covers 26 T cell receptor beta chains from one sample sequenced in a study of control samples from healthy donors and cancer patients. TCRdb's copy holds only in-frame clones and misses some; the assay was immunoSEQ multiplex PCR. The profile covers around 100,000 clones, with 88% appearing a single time and less than 15% taken by the ten largest. Sequenced sample: blood. The origin of the receptors is a man between 25 and 39 years old in good health.

The chain recombines TRBV11-3 with TRBJ2-5, with D unresolved. This CDR3 is built from 13 residues. Trimming took off 5 bases at V and 1 base at J, with 8 bases between the two ends. Germline loops: CDR1 SGHNT, CDR2 YENEEA. The CDR3 region has the DNA TGTGCCAGCAGCACCCCCGTCCAAGAGACCCAGTACTTC. Protein sequence: CASSTPVQETQYF. The entire variable domain, with the rest obtained from reference TRBV11-3 and TRBJ2-5, is as follows: EAGVVQSPRYKIIEKKQPVAFWCNPISGHNTLYWYLQNLGQGPELLIRYENEEAVDDSQLPKDRFSAERLKGVDSTLKIQPAELGDSAVYLCASSTPVQETQYFGPGTRLLVL.

This sequence joins TRBV3-1 (or the pseudogene TRBV3-2) and TRBJ1-1, with D unresolved. This CDR3 spans 14 amino acids. The germline CDR1 and CDR2 sequences are LGHDT and YNNKEL (reference sequence). V was shortened by 0 bases and J by 9 bases, with 14 bases between the two germline ends. The CDR3 coding sequence is TGTGCCAGCAGCCAAGACCCGGTGCCGGCGCAAGCTTTCTTT. As protein: CASSQDPVPAQAFF.

This chain uses TRBV2 with TRBJ1-1, with TRBD1 as a possible D gene (6 bases). Trimming left V 7 bases short and J 6 bases short, with 15 bases between. Germline lookup yields CDR1 SNHLY and CDR2 FYNNEI. The CDR3 consists of 13 residues. CDR3 in amino acids: CASKKTGLAEAFF. CDR3 nucleotides: TGTGCCAGCAAAAAGACAGGCCTCGCTGAAGCTTTCTTT.

The J gene is TRBJ2-5, the V gene TRBV18, with TRBD2 identical over 8 bases. Per germline, CDR1 KGHSH and CDR2 LQKENI. Trimming cost V 0 bases and J 1 base; bases outside gene matches: 7. The CDR3 is 17 residues long. CDR3 DNA: TGTGCCAGCTCACCACCAAATCGGGAGGGCCTCCAAGAGACCCAGTACTTC. It codes for CASSPPNREGLQETQYF. The full variable domain, with the rest looked up from reference TRBV18 and TRBJ2-5, is NAGVMQNPRHLVRRRGQEARLRCSPMKGHSHVYWYRQLPEEGLKFMVYLQKENIIDESGMPKERFSAEFPKEGPSILRIQQVVRGDSAAYFCASSPPNREGLQETQYFGPGTRLLVL.

The V call is TRBV11-2, the J call TRBJ1-2; TRBD1 agrees at 10 bases. J gave up 5 bases and V 4 bases, and 4 bases lay outside the gene matches. Germline V gene sequence: CDR1 SGHAT, CDR2 FQNNGV. There are 14 residues in the CDR3. The CDR3 sequence: CASSSDRGRYGYTF. CDR3 DNA sequence: TGTGCCAGCAGCTCGGACAGGGGGAGGTATGGCTACACCTTC.

The J gene is TRBJ2-3, the V gene TRBV7-3; 8 bases fit TRBD1. The CDR3 consists of 15 residues. V shed 0 bases and J 5 bases; nucleotides not matched to a gene: 4. CDR1 and CDR2 (germline): SGHTA, FQGTGA. The chain's CDR3 is CASSLTRTGLDTQYF. The CDR3 bases are TGTGCCAGCAGCTTAACTCGGACAGGGTTAGATACGCAGTATTTT.

The chain uses TRBV5-4 and TRBJ2-7, with TRBD1 matching 7 bases. The CDR3 extends over 16 amino acids. With 2 bases clipped from V and 5 bases from J, the junction kept 13 bases outside the gene matches. The germline gives CDR1 SGHNT, CDR2 YYREEE (reference sequence). CDR3 protein: CASSFYRGSYFDEQYF. CDR3 DNA: TGTGCCAGCAGCTTTTACAGGGGTTCCTATTTCGACGAGCAGTACTTC.

The chain employs TRBV6-5 and TRBJ1-1; D remains unclear. The germline V and J ends were trimmed by 0 bases and 8 bases, with 19 bases remaining between them. This CDR3 has 16 amino acids. Germline CDR1 is MNHEY and CDR2 is SVGAGI. The CDR3 coding sequence is TGTGCCAGCAGTTACTCTACCTACCTGGTGGTTGCCGAAGCTTTCTTT. Its translation is CASSYSTYLVVAEAFF.

V usage is TRBV7-2 and J usage is TRBJ2-1; D possibly corresponds to TRBD2 (6 bases). This CDR3 is built from 16 residues. The V end was cut by 1 base, the J end by 7 bases, with 17 bases between. CDR1 SGHTA and CDR2 FQGNSA come from the germline V gene. Written as DNA, the CDR3 is TGTGCCAGCAGCTTAGAAACTAGCAGGGTCGTTAATGAGCAGTTCTTC. Amino acids: CASSLETSRVVNEQFF. The full variable domain, completed using reference TRBV7-2 and TRBJ2-1, is GAGVSQSPSNKVTEKGKDVELRCDPISGHTALYWYRQSLGQGLEFLIYFQGNSAPDKSGLPSDRFSAERTGGSVSTLTIQRTQQEDSAVYLCASSLETSRVVNEQFFGPGTRLTVL.

This clone was recorded once. The gene calls are TRBV7-7 and TRBJ2-1; TRBD1 matches at 7 bases. Germline loops: CDR1 SSHAT, CDR2 FNYEAQ (reference sequence). The V and J ends lost 0 bases and 4 bases, in that order; junction bases with no gene match: 12. CDR3 size: 18 residues. Here the CDR3 reads CASSLAVLGQGVYNEQFF. The CDR3 DNA sequence: TGTGCCAGCAGCTTAGCAGTTCTAGGGCAGGGGGTTTACAATGAGCAGTTCTTC. Full variable domain (missing parts from reference TRBV7-7 and TRBJ2-1): GAGVSQSPRYKVTKRGQDVTLRCDPISSHATLYWYQQALGQGPEFLTYFNYEAQPDKSGLPSDRFSAERPEGSISTLTIQRTEQRDSAMYRCASSLAVLGQGVYNEQFFGPGTRLTVL.

Notes on this clone: An end of the junction differs from the germline gene, which may be a read error. J is TRBJ1-3 and V is TRBV4-1; weak D call: TRBD1 (5 bases). CDR3 length: 18 residues. Germline V gene data show CDR1 as MGHRA and CDR2 as YSYEKL. Here the CDR3 DNA reads TGCGCCAGCAGCCAAGATTTTGAGACGGCAGGGTCTGCAAACACCATATATTTT. The encoded protein is CASSQDFETAGSANTIYF.

There are a few counts of this clone. The chain couples TRBV18 to TRBJ2-5; tentative D call: TRBD2 (6 bases). The CDR3 spans 13 residues. V lost 3 bases and J lost 2, with 7 bases in between. CDR1 is KGHSH and CDR2 is LQKENI in the germline V gene. CDR3 DNA sequence: TGTGCCAGCTCACCGACTAGGCAAGAGACCCAGTACTTC. Protein product: CASSPTRQETQYF.

The chain employs TRBV2 and TRBJ1-5; 7 bases are shared with TRBD1. The junction had 3 bases not matched to a gene; V was cut back by 5 bases and J by 5 bases. This CDR3 has 13 residues. The V gene's germline CDR1 is SNHLY and CDR2 FYNNEI. The CDR3 nucleotides read TGTGCCAGCAGTACGACAGGGTATCAGCCCCAGCATTTT. As protein: CASSTTGYQPQHF.

The gene calls are TRBV27 and TRBJ2-3; 7 bases align to TRBD2. The length of the CDR3 is 18 residues. The V segment lost 4 bases and the J segment 4 bases; nucleotides outside the gene matches: 17. Germline V gene data show CDR1 as MNHEY and CDR2 as SMNVEV (reference sequence). CDR3 nucleotide sequence: TGTGCCAGCAGTTCCGCCGGAGCAGTGGCGGGAGCCCCAGATACGCAGTATTTT. It codes for CASSSAGAVAGAPDTQYF.

The rearrangement links TRBV28 to TRBJ1-1; D may be TRBD1 (6 bases). The CDR3 consists of 16 residues. CDR1 and CDR2 from the germline V gene are MDHEN and SYDVKM. V dropped 6 bases and J dropped 5 bases, with 22 bases sitting between them. The CDR3 spells CASSPPGPGTKTEAFF. The CDR3, as DNA: TGTGCCAGCAGCCCCCCGGGACCCGGGACAAAGACTGAAGCTTTCTTT.

The chain has TRBV6-2 or TRBV6-3 and TRBJ2-2; D might be TRBD2 (5 bases). This CDR3 region has 13 residues. CDR1 and CDR2 from the germline V gene are MNHEY and SVGEGT. V lost 0 bases and J 6 bases, leaving 5 bases between the germline ends. CDR3 sequence reads: CASSYSLAGELFF. The DNA for the CDR3 is TGTGCCAGCAGTTACTCACTAGCCGGGGAGCTGTTTTTT.

Of note for this clone: Distinct nucleotide sequences in the sample also encode this CDR3. The V and J genes are TRBV18 and TRBJ2-5; 10 bases fit TRBD2. CDR1 is KGHSH and CDR2 is LQKENI in the germline V gene. Germline trimming cut 3 bases from V and 4 bases from J; bases unmatched to any gene: 8. CDR3 length equals 16 residues. CDR3 in DNA: TGTGCCAGCTCACCGCGGCTAGCGGGAGCCCTAGAGACCCAGTACTTC. Its translation: CASSPRLAGALETQYF.

The gene calls are TRBV6-1 and TRBJ1-4; 8 bases align to TRBD1. The CDR3 covers 17 residues. The V gene end was trimmed by 0 bases and the J gene end by 5 bases; junction bases not matched to a gene: 8. Per germline, CDR1 MNHNS and CDR2 SASEGT. The chain's CDR3 is CASSEAKITGGNEKLFF. The DNA for the CDR3 is TGTGCCAGCAGTGAAGCTAAGATAACAGGGGGAAATGAAAAACTGTTTTTT.

CDR3: CATSALGQGDDYEQYF. The CDR3 DNA follows: TGTGCCACCAGTGCCTTGGGACAGGGAGATGACTACGAGCAGTACTTC. The V call is TRBV24-1, the J call TRBJ2-7; 9 bases are a match to TRBD1. In germline, CDR1 is KGHDR, CDR2 SFDVKD. Trimming removed 5 bases from V and 3 bases from J; junction bases left unmatched: 10. CDR3 length equals 16 residues.

Details on this clone: In the same sample, other DNA sequences code for this CDR3. The V call is TRBV2, the J call TRBJ2-7; TRBD1 matches at 8 bases. Trimming removed 4 bases from V and 7 bases from J; junction bases left unmatched: 9. The germline CDR1 and CDR2 sequences are SNHLY and FYNNEI. The CDR3 covers 14 residues. The CDR3, as DNA: TGTGCCAGCAGTGTAGGGCAGGGGGCTGGGGAGCAGTACTTC. It encodes CASSVGQGAGEQYF.

The genes are TRBV11-2 and TRBJ2-2, with D possibly called TRBD1 or TRBD2 (5 bases each). Germline V lookup: CDR1 SGHAT, CDR2 FQNNGV. CDR3 size: 15 residues. Trimming took off 3 bases at V and 3 bases at J, with 11 bases between the two ends. Here the CDR3 reads CASSFGDGYTGELFF. For the CDR3, the DNA is TGTGCCAGCAGCTTTGGGGACGGATACACCGGGGAGCTGTTTTTT.

The chain couples TRBV19 to TRBJ1-5, with a weak D call TRBD1 (6 bases). CDR1 LNHDA and CDR2 SQIVND come from the germline V gene (reference sequence). V was cut by 7 bases and J by 7 bases, with 14 bases left in between. The CDR3 extends over 13 amino acids. The CDR3 DNA follows: TGTGCCAGTAACAACAGGGTTGACCAGCCCCAGCATTTT. Amino acids: CASNNRVDQPQHF.

The chain is built from TRBV3-1 (or the pseudogene TRBV3-2) and TRBJ2-1, with TRBD2 matching 11 bases. Germline assignment: CDR1 LGHDT and CDR2 YNNKEL (reference sequence). The length of the CDR3 is 15 residues. V shed 5 bases, J shed 6 bases, and the junction held 6 bases outside the gene matches. The CDR3 sequence is CASSFLAGGSNEQFF. In DNA, the CDR3 is TGTGCCAGCAGCTTTCTAGCGGGAGGATCCAATGAGCAGTTCTTC.

This chain uses TRBV27 with TRBJ2-3; TRBD1 matches 10 bases. The V gene end was trimmed by 5 bases and the J gene end by 1 base; junction bases not matched to a gene: 12. The CDR3 consists of 18 residues. Germline CDR1 reads MNHEY; CDR2 reads SMNVEV (reference sequence). The CDR3, as DNA: TGTGCCAGCAGTCCCTGGACTCCCGGGACAGGGGGCACAGATACGCAGTATTTT. Residues: CASSPWTPGTGGTDTQYF.

CDR3 coding DNA: TGTGCCAGCAGTCGAGACAGGGATGAGACCCAGTACTTC. It translates to CASSRDRDETQYF. This rearrangement joins TRBV5-6 to TRBJ2-5, with 7 nucleotides matching TRBD1. The V segment lost 5 bases and the J segment 5 bases; nucleotides outside the gene matches: 6. From germline, CDR1 is SGHDT and CDR2 YYEEEE. The length of the CDR3 is 13 residues.

The chain carries TRBV28 and TRBJ1-2; unclear D gene. V was cut by 5 bases and J by 8 bases, with 18 bases left in between. There are 14 residues in the CDR3. Germline values: CDR1 MDHEN, CDR2 SYDVKM. CDR3 coding DNA: TGTGCCAGCAGTCCTCCGGGATCGCAAAGGGGCTACACCTTC. Translating it yields CASSPPGSQRGYTF.